These T cell receptor beta chains were read from a single sample in a study of blood T cell repertoires in COVID-19. The table came from immunoSEQ multiplex PCR; TCRdb's copy has only in-frame clones and leaves some out. The data contain about 240,000 clones, about 89% of them seen just once; the ten biggest clones take up roughly 4%. Sequenced input: PBMCs or T cells enriched from blood (not recorded which). Source of these receptors: a woman aged 25 to 39 who had recovered from COVID-19. Each CDR3 is given with its conserved first and last residue.

v_gene | CDR3aa
TRBV9 | CASSARVEQGHGYTF
TRBV6-5 | CASSFSGRPPDTQYF
TRBV29-1 | CSVDDGAGRGNEQFF
TRBV24-1 | CATRGWGGEQYF
TRBV18 | CASSETYSNQPQHF
TRBV18 | CASSPSSRELFF
TRBV6-5 | CASSYGTGAPGELFF
TRBV9 | CASSAVGGTEAFF
TRBV4-1 | CASSQFLRDRSSYNEQFF
TRBV30 | CAWSGWGQGSYNEQFF
TRBV11-2 | CASSPDRYNSPLHF
TRBV7-2 | CASSLQGNSGNTIYF
TRBV27 | CASSLAYEQYF
TRBV2 | CASLRQRTEPYGYTF
TRBV21-1 | CASSKRPQGAYEQYF
TRBV19 | CASRESSGAYRYEQFF
TRBV7-3 | CASSLGSRDTQYF
TRBV4-3 | CASSREQGAVGGYTF
TRBV11-3 | CASSNRQDNEQFF
TRBV6-6 | CASSPVPGQGSYGYTF
TRBV2 | CASSRDRGSKNTEAFF
TRBV5-5 | CASSPGGEEQYF
TRBV5-4 | CASSLGLADAYEQYF
TRBV9 | CASSVVAGGGNEQFF
TRBV10-3 | CATEGDEQYF
TRBV6-5 | CASRTGVRAYEQYF
TRBV11-3 | CASSPTGGYEQYF
TRBV5-1 | CASSDTQPNTGELFF
TRBV5-6 | CASSLRQGDGYTF